Listed below are T cell receptor beta chains from one sample, sequenced in a study of T cells in narcolepsy. Produced via immunoSEQ multiplex PCR; TCRdb's table is partial and in-frame only. Seen here are 30,000 to 40,000 clones, 81% observed once, and the top ten hold about 2.3%. The material sequenced was memory (CD45RA-) CD4+ T cells from blood. Receptors originate from a human donor in good health. Both conserved end residues are part of each CDR3. A D gene is named only where the DNA matches it firmly. Some rows mark clone size as missing; the rest say once, few, many or name a class of expanded clone.

d_gene | abundance | j_gene | v_gene | CDR3aa | CDR3nt
. | . | TRBJ1-1 | TRBV7-9 | CASSFGWAGSDTEAFF | TGTGCCAGCAGCTTTGGGTGGGCCGGGAGTGATACTGAAGCTTTCTTT
. | . | TRBJ1-1 | TRBV7-9 | CASSLALGGEAFF | TGTGCCAGCAGCTTAGCGCTAGGGGGAGAAGCTTTCTTT
. | . | TRBJ2-3 | TRBV19 | CASSGGSDTQYF | TGTGCCAGTAGCGGTGGGTCAGATACGCAGTATTTT
TRBD2 | . | TRBJ2-5 | TRBV5-1 | CASSRGTSGSQETQYF | TGCGCCAGCAGCCGCGGGACTAGCGGGAGTCAAGAGACCCAGTACTTC
. | . | TRBJ1-1 | TRBV15 | CATSREVGRDTEAFF | TGTGCCACCAGCAGAGAGGTGGGGCGAGACACTGAAGCTTTCTTT
. | once | TRBJ2-1 | TRBV9 | CASSVEGAYNEQFF | TGTGCCAGCAGCGTAGAGGGGGCCTACAATGAGCAGTTCTTC
. | . | TRBJ1-1 | TRBV30 | CAWRPFLTEAFF | TGTGCCTGGAGACCCTTTTTGACTGAAGCTTTCTTT
TRBD1 | . | TRBJ2-1 | TRBV14 | CASSQDSGTGRNEQFF | TGTGCCAGCAGCCAAGATTCCGGGACAGGGAGAAATGAGCAGTTCTTC
TRBD2 | few | TRBJ2-5 | TRBV7-2 | CASSLYGTGGETQYF | TGTGCCAGCAGCTTATATGGTACCGGGGGGGAGACCCAGTACTTC
TRBD2 | . | TRBJ2-7 | TRBV5-6 | CASSFRTRSYEQYF | TGTGCCAGCAGCTTTAGGACTAGATCCTACGAGCAGTACTTC
. | . | TRBJ2-5 | TRBV29-1 | CSVGPTVNQETQYF | TGCAGCGTTGGTCCGACAGTTAATCAAGAGACCCAGTACTTC
. | few | TRBJ1-1 | TRBV19 | CASSASRNTEAFF | TGTGCCAGTAGTGCTTCCAGGAACACTGAAGCTTTCTTT
. | once | TRBJ2-3 | TRBV27 | CASSSPLGSQYF | TGTGCCAGCAGTTCCCCCCTGGGCTCTCAGTATTTT
. | . | TRBJ1-2 | TRBV6-1 | CAGRLGQGYYGYTF | TGTGCCGGACGATTGGGTCAGGGGTACTATGGCTACACCTTC
. | . | TRBJ1-1 | TRBV5-6 | CASSGGAGVMNTEAFF | TGTGCCAGCAGCGGAGGGGCAGGGGTCATGAACACTGAAGCTTTCTTT
. | . | TRBJ1-1 | TRBV10-2 | CASSEFMRSEAFF | TGCGCCAGTTCGGAGTTTATGAGGTCTGAAGCTTTCTTT
. | . | TRBJ1-5 | TRBV27 | CASRGTGPYSNQPQHF | TGTGCCAGCAGGGGTACAGGGCCTTATAGCAATCAGCCCCAGCATTTT
. | . | TRBJ1-1 | TRBV11-2 | CASSWGDTKGEAFF | TGTGCCAGCAGCTGGGGGGACACGAAGGGTGAAGCTTTCTTT
. | . | TRBJ2-7 | TRBV28 | CAASAEHDYEQYF | TGTGCCGCCAGCGCGGAACACGACTACGAGCAGTACTTC
TRBD1 | . | TRBJ2-3 | TRBV7-7 | CASSMTGSDTDTQYF | TGTGCTAGCAGCATGACAGGGTCAGACACAGATACGCAGTATTTT
. | . | TRBJ1-2 | TRBV19 | CASRDSRGHRHGYTF | TGTGCCAGTAGGGATTCTCGAGGCCACAGGCATGGCTACACCTTC
. | few | TRBJ2-7 | TRBV6-6 | CASSKHLEGEQYF | TGTGCCAGCAGTAAACATCTCGAGGGCGAGCAGTACTTC
. | few | TRBJ1-4 | TRBV9 | CASSQTATNEKLFF | TGTGCCAGCAGCCAGACTGCAACTAATGAAAAACTGTTTTTT
TRBD1 | . | TRBJ1-6 | TRBV25-1 | CASTWTGSRTPLHF | TGTGCCAGCACCTGGACAGGGAGTCGGACACCCCTCCACTTT
. | . | TRBJ2-7 | TRBV15 | CATSRQGYEQYF | TGTGCCACCAGCAGACAGGGCTACGAGCAGTACTTC
. | . | TRBJ2-3 | TRBV5-1 | CASSVGTQWDTQYF | TGCGCCAGCAGCGTCGGGACCCAGTGGGATACGCAGTATTTT
. | . | TRBJ1-6 | TRBV5-6 | CASSKQEHSPLHF | TGTGCCAGCAGCAAACAGGAACATTCACCCCTCCACTTT
. | . | TRBJ1-2 | TRBV30 | CAWGRRSGYTF | TGTGCCTGGGGCAGGCGTTCAGGCTACACCTTC
. | few | TRBJ1-2 | TRBV30 | CAWSILGADYGYTF | TGTGCCTGGAGTATCCTCGGGGCCGACTATGGCTACACCTTC
. | . | TRBJ1-3 | TRBV9 | CASSVGGNPGNTIYF | TGTGCCAGCAGCGTAGGAGGGAACCCTGGAAACACCATATATTTT
TRBD2 | . | TRBJ2-3 | TRBV2 | CASSSTSGGLDTQYF | TGTGCCAGCAGCTCAACTAGCGGGGGGCTAGATACGCAGTATTTT
TRBD2 | few | TRBJ2-3 | TRBV15 | CATSSALAADTQYF | TGTGCCACCAGCAGCGCACTAGCGGCCGATACGCAGTATTTT
. | few | TRBJ2-5 | TRBV5-5 | CASSTGTRGRETQYF | TGTGCCAGCAGCACAGGGACTAGGGGGCGGGAGACCCAGTACTTC
. | once | TRBJ2-1 | TRBV27 | CASKSNRDYNEQFF | TGTGCCAGCAAATCAAACAGGGACTACAATGAGCAGTTCTTC
. | . | TRBJ2-5 | TRBV27 | CASSLGGLARYQETQYF | TGTGCCAGCAGTTTAGGGGGGTTGGCCCGCTATCAAGAGACCCAGTACTTC
. | . | TRBJ1-5 | TRBV2 | CASRNGLYQGDQPQHF | TGTGCCAGCAGGAACGGACTCTATCAAGGGGATCAGCCCCAGCATTTT
. | few | TRBJ1-1 | TRBV25-1 | CASSESWTEAFF | TGTGCCAGCAGTGAATCGTGGACTGAAGCTTTCTTT
TRBD1 | few | TRBJ1-1 | TRBV5-1 | CASSFKQGGTEAFF | TGCGCCAGCAGCTTCAAACAGGGGGGCACTGAAGCTTTCTTT
TRBD2 | . | TRBJ2-2 | TRBV28 | CASSRTSGRTGELFF | TGTGCCAGCAGTCGGACTAGCGGGCGCACCGGGGAGCTGTTTTTT
TRBD2 | . | TRBJ2-3 | TRBV5-1 | CASSLAGGSDTQYF | TGCGCCAGCAGCTTAGCGGGAGGGTCGGATACGCAGTATTTT
TRBD2 | . | TRBJ2-1 | TRBV5-5 | CASSAGLAGRSYNEQFF | TGTGCCAGCAGCGCGGGACTAGCGGGTCGCTCCTACAATGAGCAGTTCTTC
. | . | TRBJ2-3 | TRBV7-9 | CASSPPPPLAVTQYF | TGTGCCAGCAGCCCACCTCCTCCACTAGCAGTCACGCAGTATTTT
TRBD2 | . | TRBJ2-1 | TRBV25-1 | CASGWLAGPGEQFF | TGTGCCAGCGGTTGGCTAGCGGGGCCTGGGGAGCAGTTCTTC
. | . | TRBJ2-5 | TRBV5-1 | CASSLEPRGVQETQYF | TGCGCCAGCAGCTTGGAACCCCGCGGGGTACAAGAGACCCAGTACTTC
TRBD1 | . | TRBJ1-1 | TRBV5-1 | CASSSGTGNTEAFF | TGCGCCAGCAGTTCCGGGACAGGGAACACTGAAGCTTTCTTT
. | . | TRBJ1-3 | TRBV7-6 | CASSLVAGAGNTIYF | TGTGCCAGCAGCTTAGTTGCAGGGGCTGGAAACACCATATATTTT